This T cell receptor beta chain was recorded in a study of CD8+ T cells in alopecia areata. Overall study context: Treated patients received oral tofacitinib, 5 to 10 mg twice daily. The tofacitinib course ran for 6 to 18 months and was followed by 6 months off drug. Patients given treatment had severity scored by the percentage of scalp area affected.

Treatment noted: oral pan-JAK inhibitor, 5-10 mg twice daily. This clone showed up just a few times. Investigators isolated RNA and reverse transcribed it into cDNA to act as the sequencing template. Here immunoSEQ multiplex PCR was the method, and the copy in TCRdb shows in-frame clones only, minus some. The sample has around 170,000 clones, approximately 50% seen once. This CDR3 has 15 amino acids. Looked up from germline, CDR1 is WNHNN and CDR2 is SYGVQD (reference sequence). The ends were cut back, 4 bases at V and 0 bases at J, with 11 bases in the middle. This specimen consisted of CD8+ T cells sorted from blood, obtained around week 54, from a patient treated with tofacitinib. This clonotype was sampled from a human donor with alopecia areata. The rearrangement links TRBV10-1 to TRBJ2-3, with D unresolved. DNA for the CDR3: TGCGCCAGCAGTGGGGCCAGGCTTAGCACAGATACGCAGTATTTT. It is translated as CASSGARLSTDTQYF.